The 3 T cell receptor beta chains listed next were all sequenced from one sample in a study of T cell responses to AZD1222 COVID-19 vaccine. Data came from immunoSEQ multiplex PCR; TCRdb stores just in-frame clones and leaves some out. The data hold about 140,000 clones, with 92% observed a single time. Sequenced here: peripheral blood, sampled 28 days after the second AZD1222 dose. These receptors originate from an adult who received the AZD1222 COVID-19 vaccine.

The gene calls are TRBV27 and TRBJ2-5, with TRBD2 matching 8 bases. Germline loops: CDR1 MNHEY, CDR2 SMNVEV (reference sequence). The CDR3 runs to 15 residues. The ends lost 3 bases at V and 4 bases at J; junction bases unmatched: 7. The CDR3 protein is CASSFYSGNGETQYF. CDR3 sequence (DNA): TGTGCCAGCAGTTTCTATAGCGGGAATGGAGAGACCCAGTACTTC.

The rearrangement uses TRBV18 and TRBJ2-7, with D perhaps TRBD2 (6 bases). With 0 bases removed from V and 7 bases from J, the gap between germline ends came to 13 bases. Germline V CDR1 and CDR2: KGHSH, LQKENI. The CDR3 extends over 14 amino acids. CDR3 in DNA: TGTGCCAGCTCACCACCGGTAGGCGCGGGAGAGCAGTACTTC. As protein: CASSPPVGAGEQYF. Full variable domain (rest looked up from reference TRBV18 and TRBJ2-7): NAGVMQNPRHLVRRRGQEARLRCSPMKGHSHVYWYRQLPEEGLKFMVYLQKENIIDESGMPKERFSAEFPKEGPSILRIQQVVRGDSAAYFCASSPPVGAGEQYFGPGTRLTVT.

The chain couples TRBV19 to TRBJ2-2; D is perhaps TRBD1 (6 bases). This CDR3 spans 16 amino acids. Germline-derived CDR1 and CDR2 are LNHDA and SQIVND (reference sequence). Trimming removed 4 bases at V and 6 bases at J, with 18 bases between. In DNA form, the CDR3 reads TGTGCCAGTAGTAAAACCCCGACAGGCGTTCCCGGGGAGCTGTTTTTT. This encodes CASSKTPTGVPGELFF.